This TCR beta chain was documented in a study of T cell responses to AZD1222 COVID-19 vaccine. Study-wide results and limits: Vaccine-associated CD4 TCRs spanned spike, dominant at 160-218 and 743-854. Sampling that yielded the repertoires occurred only after the peak T cell response.

Assay used: immunoSEQ multiplex PCR; TCRdb lists only in-frame clones, some missing. The table has approximately 100,000 clones, 87% seen once. Remarks on this clone: The antigen is not known.

This CDR3 has 16 amino acids. CDR1 MDHEN and CDR2 SYDVKM come from the germline V gene. V lost 6 bases and J 8 bases, leaving 23 bases between the germline ends. The specimen comprised peripheral blood, sampled on day 0 of AZD1222 vaccination. The sequence was collected from an adult in good health. This chain joins TRBV28 and TRBJ2-1, with D tentatively TRBD2 (6 bases). The CDR3 loop is CASSSPSKRAIDEQFF. In DNA, the CDR3 is TGTGCCAGCAGCTCCCCGTCAAAGCGGGCGATTGATGAGCAGTTCTTC.